The 20 T cell receptor beta chains below come from one sample, sequenced in a study of a mutant IDH1 vaccine in newly diagnosed glioma. This table comes from immunoSEQ multiplex PCR, and its TCRdb copy is limited to in-frame clones, with some not included. The table includes around 100,000 clones, almost 85% detected once. Noted time point: baseline, week 1 (first vaccination visit). Treatment specified: pre-vaccination baseline after standard-of-care therapy. The specimen comprised PBMCs, sampled from a glioma patient treated with radiotherapy, temozolomide or both. These TCRs come from a man in his forties with glioma. Some clones in this sample may be carry-over from other donors' samples.

V usage is TRBV27 and J usage is TRBJ2-7, with D possibly matching TRBD2 (5 bases). This CDR3 has 19 amino acids. Germline loops: CDR1 MNHEY, CDR2 SMNVEV (reference sequence). Deletions cut 9 bases from V and 4 bases from J, with 34 bases between. CDR3 DNA sequence: TGTGCCAGTAACCCCCGCCAAACGAGTGGGCCCACGGGGATATACGAGCAGTACTTC. As protein: CASNPRQTSGPTGIYEQYF.

The chain links TRBV5-8 to TRBJ1-5; D not certain. Trimming removed 0 bases at V and 6 bases at J, with 10 bases between. This CDR3 contains 14 residues. CDR1 and CDR2 (germline): SGHTS, YDEGEE. CDR3: CASSLGPKGQPQHF. The CDR3 DNA follows: TGTGCCAGCAGCTTGGGCCCAAAGGGTCAGCCCCAGCATTTT.

The genes are TRBV27 and TRBJ2-7; 8 bases line up with TRBD2. J lost 2 bases, V lost 4 bases, and 10 bases had no gene match. Germline V CDR1 and CDR2: MNHEY, SMNVEV (reference sequence). This CDR3 comprises 16 residues. The CDR3 region is CASSSSQRGITYEQYF. The CDR3 DNA sequence: TGTGCCAGCAGTTCCTCCCAGCGGGGGATCACCTACGAGCAGTACTTC.

Only a few counts were recorded for this clone. This sequence joins TRBV5-1 and TRBJ1-1, with D tentatively TRBD1 (6 bases). CDR1 is SGHRS and CDR2 is YFSETQ in the germline V gene. The CDR3 runs to 16 residues. The V gene lost 4 bases and the J gene lost 0 bases, with 16 bases spanning the gap. The CDR3 region is CASSLWFRGVNTEAFF. The CDR3 nucleotides are TGCGCCAGCAGCCTTTGGTTCAGGGGTGTGAACACTGAAGCTTTCTTT.

V is TRBV7-9 and J is TRBJ1-2; D is perhaps TRBD1 (6 bases). The CDR3 sequence is 15 residues long. Trimming pared 3 bases from V and 2 bases from J, leaving 13 bases between. Germline assignment: CDR1 SEHNR and CDR2 FQNEAQ (reference sequence). The CDR3 DNA sequence: TGTGCCAGCAGCTTGACGGGACACCTAAACTATGGCTACACCTTC. Residues: CASSLTGHLNYGYTF.

J is TRBJ2-7 and V is TRBV6-6, with D unresolved. The CDR3 is 9 residues long. Germline CDR1 reads MNHNY; CDR2 reads SVGAGI (reference sequence). V was shortened by 8 bases and J by 6 bases, with 5 bases between the two germline ends. The CDR3 region has the DNA TGTGCCAGCGGTGGCGAGCAGTACTTC. Translation: CASGGEQYF.

The chain uses TRBV5-8 and TRBJ2-5; 9 bases align to TRBD1. The J call may be incorrect, as the DNA end agrees better with TRBJ2-7. This CDR3 is 13 amino acids long. CDR1 and CDR2 from the germline V gene are SGHTS and YDEGEE. Here the CDR3 DNA reads TGTGCCAGCAGCAGGGGACAGGGCGACGAGCAGTACTTC. Protein product: CASSRGQGDEQYF.

The J gene is TRBJ1-2, the V gene TRBV5-1, with a weak D call TRBD1 (6 bases). The CDR3 is 12 amino acids. V was pared by 4 bases and J by 2 bases, with 6 bases between. Germline CDR1 reads SGHRS; CDR2 reads YFSETQ. For the CDR3, the DNA is TGCGCCAGCAGCCAGGGGAACTATGGCTACACCTTC. This encodes CASSQGNYGYTF.

The chain couples TRBV20-1 to TRBJ2-1, with D perhaps TRBD1 (6 bases). Per germline, CDR1 DFQATT and CDR2 SNEGSKA (reference sequence). The CDR3 runs 11 residues. Here the CDR3 DNA reads TGCAGCCAGGGGACATCAGTTGAGCAGTTCTTC. Amino acids: CSQGTSVEQFF.

The chain links TRBV4-1 to TRBJ2-7, with D possibly being TRBD1 or TRBD2 (5 bases each). Deletions cut 0 bases from V and 2 bases from J, with 11 bases between. The CDR3 extends over 15 amino acids. Germline-derived CDR1 and CDR2 are MGHRA and YSYEKL. This CDR3 is CASSQDRDGPYEQYF. In DNA form, the CDR3 reads TGCGCCAGCAGCCAAGACCGGGACGGTCCCTACGAGCAGTACTTC.

In DNA, the CDR3 is TGTGCCAGCAGCTTCATGGGGGTGAAAGCTTTCTTT. This translates into CASSFMGVKAFF. The rearrangement uses TRBV5-6 and TRBJ1-1; tentatively, D is TRBD1 (5 bases). CDR1 and CDR2 (germline): SGHDT, YYEEEE. The V end was cut by 2 bases, the J end by 9 bases, with 11 bases between. The length of the CDR3 is 12 residues.

This chain connects TRBV19 to TRBJ1-3, with D unclear. This CDR3 spans 13 amino acids. Germline lookup yields CDR1 LNHDA and CDR2 SQIVND (reference sequence). Trimming stripped 9 bases from V and 0 bases from J, with 9 bases between. Here the CDR3 reads CASHIGSGNTIYF. As DNA, the CDR3 is TGTGCCAGCCATATAGGCTCTGGAAACACCATATATTTT.

This chain connects TRBV5-1 to TRBJ2-2, with D possibly matching TRBD2 (5 bases). CDR3 length equals 14 residues. CDR1 and CDR2 (germline): SGHRS, YFSETQ. V dropped 4 bases and J dropped 1 base, with 8 bases sitting between them. CDR3 sequence reads: CASSKDWNTGELFF. CDR3 DNA sequence: TGCGCCAGCAGCAAGGACTGGAACACCGGGGAGCTGTTTTTT.

The rearrangement joins TRBV7-6 to TRBJ1-4, with a possible D match to TRBD1 (6 bases). Germline lookup yields CDR1 SGHVS and CDR2 FNYEAQ. V dropped 5 bases and J dropped 8 bases, with 18 bases sitting between them. The CDR3 covers 15 residues. DNA of the CDR3: TGTGCCAGCAGCCAGTCCCCACAGGGAGGGGAAAAACTGTTTTTT. It yields the protein CASSQSPQGGEKLFF.

This chain links TRBV12-5 with TRBJ2-2; weak D call: TRBD2 (7 bases). The length of the CDR3 is 16 residues. Germline V lookup: CDR1 LGHNT, CDR2 FRNRAP. V shed 1 base and J shed 4 bases, with 13 bases lying between them. Written as DNA, the CDR3 is TGTGCTAGTGGTTTGGAGGGGGGGAGCGGCACCGGGGAGCTGTTTTTT. It is translated as CASGLEGGSGTGELFF.

The rearrangement links TRBV30 to TRBJ1-1, with unresolved D. The CDR3 totals 17 residues. Looked up from germline, CDR1 is GTSNPN and CDR2 is SVGIG (reference sequence). The ends were cut back, 5 bases at V and 0 bases at J, with 22 bases in the middle. This CDR3 reads CAWSPPLGRAMNTEAFF. The CDR3 bases are TGTGCCTGGTCCCCCCCTTTAGGGAGGGCCATGAACACTGAAGCTTTCTTT.

This chain joins TRBV2 and TRBJ1-3, with D possibly TRBD1 on 6 matching bases. The V and J ends lost 2 bases and 4 bases respectively, with 12 bases between them. The CDR3 length is 15 residues. Per germline, CDR1 SNHLY and CDR2 FYNNEI. CDR3 nucleotide sequence: TGTGCCAGCAGTGAAACGAGAGGGGGAGGAAACACCATATATTTT. Translated: CASSETRGGGNTIYF.

This chain connects TRBV5-1 to TRBJ2-3; a possible D gene is TRBD1 (5 bases). Germline values: CDR1 SGHRS, CDR2 YFSETQ. The CDR3 extends over 14 amino acids. Trimming shortened V by 3 bases and J by 4 bases, and 12 bases separated the two germline ends. The CDR3 region has the DNA TGCGCCAGCAGCTCAGGCAGGGTTTCAGATACGCAGTATTTT. Amino acids: CASSSGRVSDTQYF.

This chain uses TRBV30 with TRBJ1-4; a possible D gene is TRBD1 (6 bases). CDR3 length equals 14 residues. The germline V and J ends were trimmed by 2 bases and 2 bases, with 9 bases remaining between them. CDR1 is GTSNPN, CDR2 SVGIG, per germline (reference sequence). The CDR3 DNA is TGTGCCTGGAGTAGGACAGCTACTAATGAAAAACTGTTTTTT. Its protein is CAWSRTATNEKLFF.

The chain is built from TRBV19 and TRBJ2-1; 8 bases are shared with TRBD2. The CDR3 consists of 15 residues. Germline V gene sequence: CDR1 LNHDA, CDR2 SQIVND (reference sequence). The V gene end was trimmed by 3 bases and the J gene end by 8 bases; junction bases not matched to a gene: 9. The CDR3 reads CASSIVAGGLDEQFF. CDR3 coding DNA: TGTGCCAGTAGTATCGTTGCGGGGGGTTTAGATGAGCAGTTCTTC.